Each of the 14 T cell receptor beta chains below was sequenced from the same sample in a study of blood T cell repertoires in COVID-19. Here immunoSEQ multiplex PCR was the method, and the copy in TCRdb shows in-frame clones only, minus some. This sample carries about 270,000 clones, 75% to 95% of them seen once, and the ten largest clones take approximately 2.7%. The specimen was PBMCs or T cells enriched from blood (not recorded which). The receptor set was obtained from a middle-aged man who had been exposed to COVID-19.

The chain recombines TRBV11-2 with TRBJ2-3; 7 nucleotides align to TRBD2. Germline CDR1 SGHAT, CDR2 FQNNGV. The V gene end was trimmed by 6 bases and the J gene end by 2 bases; junction bases not matched to a gene: 5. The CDR3 loop spans 14 amino acids. The CDR3 coding sequence is TGTGCCAGCAGACAAGCGGGGTTCACAGATACGCAGTATTTT. Protein: CASRQAGFTDTQYF.

V and J are TRBV30 and TRBJ2-3, with D hard to call. Germline CDR1 GTSNPN, CDR2 SVGIG (reference sequence). The V end lost 2 bases, the J end lost 9 bases, and 15 bases lay between the germline ends. The CDR3 has 13 amino acids. Here the CDR3 DNA reads TGTGCCTGGAGTCCCCGACTGCGGAGAACGCAGTATTTT. It codes for CAWSPRLRRTQYF.

The genes are TRBV6-5 and TRBJ2-1; 8 bases agree with TRBD1. The V and J ends lost 5 bases and 4 bases, in that order; junction bases with no gene match: 7. The CDR3 is 15 amino acids. Germline V gene sequence: CDR1 MNHEY, CDR2 SVGAGI. This chain's CDR3 is CASSHGRQGYNEQFF. The CDR3 DNA reads as TGTGCCAGCAGTCATGGGCGACAGGGGTACAATGAGCAGTTCTTC.

The V gene is TRBV3-1 (or the pseudogene TRBV3-2), the J gene TRBJ1-5; TRBD1 aligns across 7 bases. The J segment lost 7 bases and the V segment lost 4 bases, leaving 4 bases of the junction unmatched. CDR3 length: 13 amino acids. Germline CDR1 LGHDT, CDR2 YNNKEL (reference sequence). CDR3 sequence: CASSLQGDQPQHF. The CDR3 DNA sequence: TGTGCCAGCAGCCTGCAGGGGGACCAGCCCCAGCATTTT.

The chain is built from TRBV6-5 and TRBJ1-2; D is unclear. This CDR3 has 14 amino acids. Trimming cost V 6 bases and J 4 bases, with 15 bases left between them. The germline CDR1 and CDR2 sequences are MNHEY and SVGAGI. This CDR3 is CASSLTGLVYGYTF. The CDR3 bases are TGTGCCAGCAGCTTGACGGGTTTAGTCTATGGCTACACCTTC.

The rearrangement uses TRBV6-1 and TRBJ2-1; unclear D gene. Germline lookup yields CDR1 MNHNS and CDR2 SASEGT. Between the trimmed V and J ends, which lost 3 bases and 3 bases, there was a span of 15 bases. The CDR3 has 16 residues. As DNA, the CDR3 is TGTGCCAGCAGTGACAGGATCCCGACAAACTACAATGAGCAGTTCTTC. Translation: CASSDRIPTNYNEQFF.

The chain is built from TRBV7-8 and TRBJ2-7; 11 positions match TRBD2. Unmatched junction bases numbered 8, after V lost 5 bases and J lost 5 bases. The CDR3 sequence is 15 residues long. Germline CDR1 and CDR2: SGHVS and FQNEAQ. DNA of the CDR3: TGTGCCAGCAGCGCAAGACTAGCGGGGACCGACGAGCAGTACTTC. This codes for CASSARLAGTDEQYF.

The CDR3 coding sequence is TGTGCCAGCAGCGGTGCCTCGGCGGGAGGGAATAATGAGCAGTTCTTC. This gives the protein CASSGASAGGNNEQFF. V usage is TRBV28 and J usage is TRBJ2-1; 9 positions match TRBD2. The CDR3 is made up of 16 amino acids. The germline CDR1 and CDR2 sequences are MDHEN and SYDVKM. V gave up 6 bases and J gave up 7 bases; unmatched junction bases: 13.

This sequence joins TRBV4-3 and TRBJ2-1; D not resolved. This CDR3 comprises 14 residues. Trimming took 1 base from V and 8 from J, leaving 12 bases between them. Germline V gene data show CDR1 as LGHNA and CDR2 as YSLEER. CDR3 loop: CASSQGTVGDEQFF. The DNA for the CDR3 is TGCGCCAGCAGCCAAGGTACGGTCGGAGATGAGCAGTTCTTC.

The chain has TRBV11-1 and TRBJ2-1; no firm D call. Trimming pared 1 base from V and 9 bases from J, leaving 7 bases between. CDR1 and CDR2 from the germline V gene are SGHAT and FQDESV (reference sequence). The CDR3 runs 12 residues. In nucleotides, the CDR3 is TGTGCCAGCAGCTTAGGTAGTGGTGAGCAGTTCTTC. Amino acid sequence: CASSLGSGEQFF. Based on the CDR3 plus reference TRBV11-1 and TRBJ2-1, the full variable domain is EAEVAQSPRYKITEKSQAVAFWCDPISGHATLYWYRQILGQGPELLVQFQDESVVDDSQLPKDRFSAERLKGVDSTLKIQPAELGDSAMYLCASSLGSGEQFFGPGTRLTVL.

This rearrangement joins TRBV4-1 to TRBJ2-7; the D is unclear. The CDR3 runs 13 residues. With 1 base removed from V and 0 bases from J, the gap between germline ends came to 4 bases. Germline-derived CDR1 and CDR2 are MGHRA and YSYEKL. The chain's CDR3 is CASSQVASYEQYF. CDR3 DNA sequence: TGCGCCAGCAGCCAAGTGGCCTCCTACGAGCAGTACTTC.

The chain links TRBV5-4 to TRBJ2-5; 7 nucleotides match TRBD1. The CDR3 spans 15 residues. The J segment lost 1 base and the V segment lost 2 bases, leaving 5 bases of the junction unmatched. Germline V CDR1 and CDR2: SGHNT, YYREEE (reference sequence). CDR3 loop: CASSLVGTAQETQYF. The CDR3 DNA is TGTGCCAGCAGCTTAGTCGGGACAGCCCAAGAGACCCAGTACTTC.

This chain connects TRBV7-3 to TRBJ2-3; TRBD1 agrees at 7 bases. The CDR3 has 16 residues. Germline V gene data show CDR1 as SGHTA and CDR2 as FQGTGA. V trimming: 6 bases; J trimming: 4 bases; junction bases outside the gene matches: 13. The DNA of the CDR3 is TGTGCCAGCAGTTCCGACAGGGTTTCGGTATCAGATACGCAGTATTTT. This translates into CASSSDRVSVSDTQYF.

The chain couples TRBV30 to TRBJ1-1, with D possibly being TRBD1 (6 bases). Germline V lookup: CDR1 GTSNPN, CDR2 SVGIG (reference sequence). V was trimmed by 3 bases and J by 4 bases, leaving 12 bases between them. The CDR3 length is 13 residues. The CDR3 sequence: CAWSPTGLTEAFF. The CDR3 DNA sequence: TGTGCCTGGAGCCCCACAGGGCTCACTGAAGCTTTCTTT.